The text below deals with one TCR beta chain. This sample was taken from a study of T cell changes during pregnancy in multiple sclerosis. From germline, CDR1 is MRHNA and CDR2 SNTAGT. CDR3 size: 15 residues. Trimming at V came to 3 bases and at J to 8 bases, leaving 9 bases not matched to a gene. Profiling relied on immunoSEQ multiplex PCR, and the TCRdb table lists in-frame clones only, not all of them. The table lists roughly 60,000 clones, around 97% of them singletons. V usage is TRBV6-4 and J usage is TRBJ2-1; 8 positions match TRBD2. The input for sequencing was CD8+ T cells from peripheral blood mononuclear cells, taken after pregnancy. The TCR comes from a female donor with multiple sclerosis, enrolled in a pregnancy study. As DNA, the CDR3 is TGTGCCAGCAGTGAAGGGAGCGGGAGTAGGGATGAGCAGTTCTTC. Protein product: CASSEGSGSRDEQFF.